These 3 T cell receptor beta chains share one sample of origin, sequenced in a study of T cell responses to AZD1222 COVID-19 vaccine. Here immunoSEQ multiplex PCR was the method, and the copy in TCRdb shows in-frame clones only, minus some. The table includes around 130,000 clones, approximately 89% detected once. The sequencing used peripheral blood, collected on day 0 of AZD1222 vaccination. These receptor sequences come from an adult in good health.

This rearrangement joins TRBV7-9 to TRBJ2-2; D call uncertain. Germline V gene lookup returns CDR1 SEHNR and CDR2 FQNEAQ (reference sequence). V was pared by 1 base and J by 5 bases, with 8 bases between. This CDR3 contains 14 residues. The CDR3 region has the DNA TGTGCCAGCAGCTTAGTAAAAGAGACCGGGGAGCTGTTTTTT. Amino acid sequence: CASSLVKETGELFF.

This sequence joins TRBV10-2 and TRBJ1-6; TRBD1 matches at 9 bases. The V segment lost 4 bases and the J segment 10 bases; nucleotides outside the gene matches: 5. The CDR3 consists of 14 residues. The germline CDR1 and CDR2 sequences are WSHSY and SAAADI. DNA of the CDR3: TGCGCCAGCAGTGGGGACAGGGAGGTATCACCCCTCCACTTT. It encodes CASSGDREVSPLHF.

The chain links TRBV27 to TRBJ1-6, with 9 bases aligning to TRBD1. Germline CDR1 reads MNHEY; CDR2 reads SMNVEV (reference sequence). J gave up 7 bases and V 4 bases, and 2 bases lay outside the gene matches. The CDR3 loop spans 14 amino acids. CDR3 protein: CASSWGQGNSPLHF. The CDR3 nucleotides are TGTGCCAGCAGTTGGGGACAGGGAAATTCACCCCTCCACTTT.